A selection of T cell receptor beta chains follows, all from one sample in a study of T cells in Graves' hyperthyroidism and ophthalmopathy. Each CDR3 protein is one row after TCRdb ran MiXCR on the multiplex PCR reads. Of 450,000 to 650,000 distinct CDR3 sequences in the sample, 11% to 15% are singletons; the top ten hold roughly 7%. The sample consisted of blood. These TCRs come from a woman between 18 and 29 years old with Graves' ophthalmopathy. Both conserved end residues are part of each CDR3. The D gene is left open where the match is weak. Clone size is shown for a subset of rows, as once, few, many or a class of expanded clone.

V	D	size	J	DNA	CDR3
TRBV7-9	TRBD1	.	TRBJ1-4	TGTGCCAGCAACAGGGACAGCTCTGGTGAAAAACTGTTTTTT	CASNRDSSGEKLFF
TRBV30	TRBD2	many	TRBJ2-3	TGTGCCTGGACTAGCGGGAGGCCCCTAGATACGCAGTATTTT	CAWTSGRPLDTQYF
TRBV5-5	TRBD2	.	TRBJ2-3	TGTGCCAGCAGCTTCTCGGGACTAGCGGGAGGGCCGACAGATACGCAGTATTTT	CASSFSGLAGGPTDTQYF
TRBV12-5	TRBD1	.	TRBJ1-2	TGTGCTAGTGGTTTGACCGGACAGGGGGCTTATGGCTACACCTTC	CASGLTGQGAYGYTF
TRBV2	.	many	TRBJ2-4	TGTGCCACCTTAGAACGGTCAGGGAGAGCCAAAAACATTCAGTACTTC	CATLERSGRAKNIQYF
TRBV3-1	.	many	TRBJ2-1	TGTGCCAGCAGCCAAGGTTCACATAGCAACGAGCAGTTCTTC	CASSQGSHSNEQFF
TRBV11-3	.	few	TRBJ2-1	TGTGCCAGCAGCTTAGGGGGCGTCGACCACAATGAGCAGTTCTTC	CASSLGGVDHNEQFF
TRBV27	.	many	TRBJ2-7	TGTGCCAGCAGTTTCTGGGATAACCCCTACGAGCAGTACTTC	CASSFWDNPYEQYF
TRBV6-2/TRBV6-3	.	.	TRBJ2-3	TGTGCCAGCAGGGCCCGCAGGCTAAGCACAGATACGCAGTATTTT	CASRARRLSTDTQYF
TRBV28	.	many	TRBJ2-7	TGTGCCAGCAGTCCAAGCGGGTTTTCCTACGAGCAGTACTTC	CASSPSGFSYEQYF
TRBV12-3/TRBV12-4	TRBD1	.	TRBJ1-2	TGTGCCAGCAGAATCGGGACAGGGGGTATCTATGGCTACACCTTC	CASRIGTGGIYGYTF
TRBV11-2	.	many	TRBJ2-3	TGTGCCAGCAGCGTTTTGGGTCGCGCGTCTAGCACAGATACGCAGTATTTT	CASSVLGRASSTDTQYF
TRBV10-3	TRBD1	few	TRBJ1-2	TGTGCCATCAGTGAGTCCCTGGCGCTGGGGCAGGGACAGTATGGCTACACCTTC	CAISESLALGQGQYGYTF
TRBV28	.	.	TRBJ1-1	TGTGCCAGCACTCAAAGGGGGACTGAAGCTTTCTTT	CASTQRGTEAFF
TRBV13	TRBD1	.	TRBJ1-2	TGTGCCAGCAGCTTCAGGACCGGGACAGGCTATGGCTACACCTTC	CASSFRTGTGYGYTF
TRBV29-1	.	many	TRBJ1-1	TGCAGCGCTGTAAGGCAGGTGAACACTGAAGCTTTCTTT	CSAVRQVNTEAFF
TRBV20-1	.	few	TRBJ1-2	TGCAGTGCTAGAGATGGACAGACTAACTATGGCTACACCTTC	CSARDGQTNYGYTF
TRBV6-1	TRBD2	few	TRBJ2-3	TGTGCCAGCAGAGAAGGACTAGCGGGCATCACAGATACGCAGTATTTT	CASREGLAGITDTQYF
TRBV6-8	TRBD2	many	TRBJ2-1	TGTGCCAGCAGTTACCCCCGACTAGCGGGAGGCCTTGCCACGTTATGGAACAATGAGCAGTTCTTC	CASSYPRLAGGLATLWNNEQFF
TRBV16	.	once	TRBJ2-1	TGTGCCAGCAGCCCGTCGACAGGTCTCTACAATGAGCAGTTCTTC	CASSPSTGLYNEQFF
TRBV19	.	few	TRBJ1-1	TGTGCCAGTAGCCCGACTTTGGGCACTGAAGCTTTCTTT	CASSPTLGTEAFF
TRBV7-2	TRBD2	many	TRBJ2-1	TGTGCCAGCAGCTTTGTAGCGGGAGGCAACAATGAGCAGTTCTTC	CASSFVAGGNNEQFF
TRBV12-3/TRBV12-4	TRBD2	.	TRBJ2-1	TGTGCCAGCAGTGGGGCGGGCGGGAGGGCCAATGAGCAGTTCTTC	CASSGAGGRANEQFF
TRBV15	.	many	TRBJ1-4	TGTGCCACCAGCAGAGCCGGCTTTCTTAATGAAAAACTGTTTTTT	CATSRAGFLNEKLFF
TRBV4-1	.	many	TRBJ1-1	TGCGCCAGCAGCCAAGCCTGGACCGCCCCGAACACTGAAGCTTTCTTT	CASSQAWTAPNTEAFF
TRBV5-1	.	.	TRBJ2-1	TGCGCCAGCAGCTTCTGGACAGACTCCAATGAGCAGTTCTTC	CASSFWTDSNEQFF
TRBV20-1	TRBD2	.	TRBJ2-1	TGCAGTGCTAGAAAGTTGGGCAGGGGGTTCGGGCTAGCGGGAGAGTACAATGAGCAGTTCTTC	CSARKLGRGFGLAGEYNEQFF
TRBV7-9	TRBD2	many	TRBJ2-1	TGTGCCAGCAGCTTACCTAGCGGTTACTCCTACAATGAGCAGTTCTTC	CASSLPSGYSYNEQFF
TRBV5-4	TRBD2	many	TRBJ2-1	TGTGCCAGCAGCTTGGTCGGTCGAGCGGGAGTATTCTACAATGAGCAGTTCTTC	CASSLVGRAGVFYNEQFF
TRBV6-2/TRBV6-3	TRBD2	.	TRBJ2-1	TGTGCCAGCAGTTACTTAAGCGGGAGGGCACTCTTC	CASSYLSGRALF
TRBV9	.	few	TRBJ1-2	TGTGCCAGCAACGTCTTTCCCGGGACAAGCTATGGCTACACCTTC	CASNVFPGTSYGYTF
TRBV18	.	.	TRBJ2-7	TGTGCCAGCTCGTCTCTGTCTGGGACGGAGCCCTACGAGCAGTACTTC	CASSSLSGTEPYEQYF
TRBV20-1	.	many	TRBJ1-3	TGCAGTGCTAGAGCATACGGGACGGCTGGAAACACCATATATTTT	CSARAYGTAGNTIYF